Presented here are 23 T cell receptor beta chains from one specimen sequenced in a study of cytomegalovirus exposure and HLA in healthy donors. The PCR employed 60 Vbeta primers together with 13 Jbeta primers. The data were produced by immunoSEQ multiplex PCR, yet TCRdb's version contains in-frame clones alone and is incomplete. In the table there are 70,000 to 90,000 clones, about four fifths of which are singletons. Sequences were obtained from PBMCs. These receptors were collected from a man aged 55-75 years in good health and CMV-seronegative.

The chain is built from TRBV5-6 and TRBJ2-2; D uncertain. The ends were cut back, 4 bases at V and 4 bases at J, with 14 bases in the middle. This CDR3 has 15 residues. The germline V gene has CDR1 SGHDT and CDR2 YYEEEE. The CDR3 DNA follows: TGTGCCAGCAGCCCCTCCTGGCAGGCCACCGGGGAGCTGTTTTTT. Protein sequence: CASSPSWQATGELFF.

The rearrangement uses TRBV15 and TRBJ2-3, with D unclear. The CDR3 covers 14 residues. Per the germline V gene, CDR1 is LNHNV and CDR2 is YYDKDF (reference sequence). Trimming shortened V by 0 bases and J by 2 bases, and 6 bases separated the two germline ends. CDR3 sequence reads: CATSRDRYTDTQYF. The CDR3 region has the DNA TGTGCCACCAGCAGAGATCGGTACACAGATACGCAGTATTTT.

The rearrangement joins TRBV29-1 to TRBJ2-1, with TRBD1 identical over 8 bases. This CDR3 is 15 amino acids long. Germline V gene data show CDR1 as SQVTM and CDR2 as ANQGSEA. The V and J ends lost 5 bases and 0 bases, in that order; junction bases with no gene match: 6. The CDR3, as DNA: TGCAGCGTTCCAGGGGGCGCGAGCTCCTACAATGAGCAGTTCTTC. Translating gives CSVPGGASSYNEQFF.

The chain combines TRBV15 with TRBJ1-1, with 10 bases that match TRBD1. Per germline, CDR1 LNHNV and CDR2 YYDKDF (reference sequence). V dropped 3 bases and J dropped 5; count of bases not matched to a gene: 0. CDR3 length equals 13 residues. The CDR3 here is CATSRDRGTEAFF. CDR3 DNA sequence: TGTGCCACCAGCAGGGACAGGGGGACTGAAGCTTTCTTT.

This chain joins TRBV6-6 and TRBJ2-5, with D tentatively TRBD2 (5 bases). CDR3 length: 14 amino acids. Germline CDR1 reads MNHNY; CDR2 reads SVGAGI (reference sequence). Trimming pared 5 bases from V and 4 bases from J, leaving 14 bases between. The CDR3 region has the DNA TGTGCCAGCAGTCCCGGACTTACCTTAGAGACCCAGTACTTC. It specifies CASSPGLTLETQYF.

The chain joins TRBV27 to TRBJ2-5, with D maybe TRBD1 (6 bases). The germline gives CDR1 MNHEY, CDR2 SMNVEV (reference sequence). Trimming cost V 4 bases and J 1 base, with 19 bases left between them. This CDR3 is 17 amino acids long. CDR3 DNA: TGTGCCAGCAGTTCCTCGTCCTTGGGACATCTCCAAGAGACCCAGTACTTC. Its protein product is CASSSSSLGHLQETQYF.

Concerning this clone: A read error may produce the germline difference seen at one junction end. The chain recombines TRBV7-9 with TRBJ1-1; D unresolved. CDR1 is SEHNR and CDR2 is FQNEAQ in the germline V gene (reference sequence). The CDR3 is 17 residues long. Here the CDR3 reads CSSSYKEQSPSNTEAFF. DNA of the CDR3: TGTTCCAGCAGCTACAAAGAACAGTCCCCTTCTAACACTGAAGCTTTCTTT.

This clone was seen only once. CDR3 sequence reads: CASALGTGFYEQYF. The CDR3 DNA is TGTGCCAGCGCCTTAGGGACAGGGTTCTACGAGCAGTACTTC. The genes are TRBV7-3 and TRBJ2-7, with 9 bases fitting TRBD1. After removal of 8 bases from V and 3 bases from J, the junction contained 8 bases not matched to a gene. This CDR3 contains 14 residues. Germline assignment: CDR1 SGHTA and CDR2 FQGTGA.

This chain joins TRBV7-2 and TRBJ1-2, with 11 bases fitting TRBD1. The CDR3 extends over 15 amino acids. Germline V gene lookup returns CDR1 SGHTA and CDR2 FQGNSA. The ends lost 3 bases at V and 8 bases at J; junction bases unmatched: 8. CDR3 nucleotide sequence: TGTGCCAGCAGCTTTCCGGGACAGGGGGTGGGGGGCTACACCTTC. Translation gives CASSFPGQGVGGYTF.

The chain combines TRBV6-1 with TRBJ1-2; unclear D gene. V dropped 1 base and J dropped 2 bases, with 5 bases sitting between them. The CDR3 is made up of 13 amino acids. Germline-derived CDR1 and CDR2 are MNHNS and SASEGT. The CDR3 loop reads CASSEGRNYGYTF. The CDR3 DNA sequence: TGTGCCAGCAGTGAAGGGAGGAACTATGGCTACACCTTC.

CDR3: CASSVYSSSHNEQFF. Written as DNA, the CDR3 is TGTGCCAGTAGCGTGTACTCCTCTAGCCACAATGAGCAGTTCTTC. The rearrangement links TRBV19 to TRBJ2-1, with a tentative D call TRBD2 (5 bases). This CDR3 spans 15 amino acids. Trimming stripped 6 bases from V and 5 bases from J, with 17 bases between. In germline, CDR1 is LNHDA, CDR2 SQIVND (reference sequence).

This rearrangement joins TRBV5-6 to TRBJ1-2, with 11 bases that match TRBD1. Germline CDR1 is SGHDT and CDR2 is YYEEEE. After removal of 0 bases from V and 7 bases from J, the junction contained 11 bases not matched to a gene. This CDR3 is 17 amino acids long. CDR3 sequence reads: CASSLVGQGARSGGYTF. CDR3 nucleotides: TGTGCCAGCAGCTTGGTAGGACAGGGGGCGCGATCGGGTGGCTACACCTTC.

The V call is TRBV7-2, the J call TRBJ1-2; TRBD1 might be the D (5 bases). The CDR3 runs to 13 residues. The germline CDR1 and CDR2 sequences are SGHTA and FQGNSA. The V gene lost 2 bases and the J gene lost 1 base, with 5 bases spanning the gap. The CDR3 nucleotides are TGTGCCAGCAGCTTAAGGGGTAACTATGGCTACACCTTC. It is translated as CASSLRGNYGYTF.

The J gene is TRBJ2-7, the V gene TRBV5-6; TRBD1 agrees at 8 bases. V lost 0 bases and J lost 4; bases outside the gene matches: 3. The CDR3 contains 14 residues. CDR1 and CDR2 (germline): SGHDT, YYEEEE. The CDR3: CASSLGTGRYEQYF. As DNA, the CDR3 is TGTGCCAGCAGCTTGGGGACAGGGAGATACGAGCAGTACTTC.

The V gene is TRBV7-9, the J gene TRBJ1-4, with D unresolved. CDR1 and CDR2 from the germline V gene are SEHNR and FQNEAQ (reference sequence). The CDR3 is made up of 16 amino acids. Trimming removed 5 bases from V and 0 bases from J, with 13 bases in between. For the CDR3, the DNA is TGTGCCAGCAGCCTTCAACAACAATCAACTAATGAAAAACTGTTTTTT. It is translated as CASSLQQQSTNEKLFF.

V and J are TRBV21-1 and TRBJ1-2. TRBV21-1 is a pseudogene locus. The CDR3 runs 20 residues. The CDR3, as DNA: TGTGCCAGCAGCAAAATCCGCTGCGTGGCTCGGGGTGGAGAGAGGTATGGCTACACCTTC. It yields the protein CASSKIRCVARGGERYGYTF.

The V gene is TRBV7-8, the J gene TRBJ2-7; a possible D gene is TRBD1 (6 bases). There are 13 residues in the CDR3. CDR1 is SGHVS and CDR2 is FQNEAQ in the germline V gene. The ends were cut back, 5 bases at V and 2 bases at J, with 10 bases in the middle. The CDR3 is CASSTRGTYEQYF. DNA for the CDR3: TGTGCCAGCAGCACCAGGGGTACCTACGAGCAGTACTTC.

V gene TRBV6-1 combines with J gene TRBJ2-7, with D possibly matching TRBD1 (5 bases). The CDR3 length is 18 residues. Germline V lookup: CDR1 MNHNS, CDR2 SASEGT. Trimming removed 0 bases at V and 1 base at J, with 19 bases between. DNA for the CDR3: TGTGCCAGCAGTGAAGCAGGTGTAGGGGCGCCAAATTCCTACGAGCAGTACTTC. It translates to CASSEAGVGAPNSYEQYF.

The chain links TRBV27 to TRBJ1-5, with D unclear. Germline V gives CDR1 MNHEY, CDR2 SMNVEV (reference sequence). V was pared by 5 bases and J by 6 bases, with 17 bases between. The CDR3 spans 15 residues. CDR3 protein: CASSQSTPYGQPQHF. Here the CDR3 DNA reads TGTGCCAGCAGTCAATCCACCCCCTATGGTCAGCCCCAGCATTTT.

V gene TRBV6-1 combines with J gene TRBJ1-1; D unclear. The germline V gene encodes CDR1 MNHNS and CDR2 SASEGT. This CDR3 is built from 15 residues. Trimming removed 3 bases from V and 3 bases from J, with 14 bases in between. The chain's CDR3 is CASSDVGERDTEAFF. CDR3 nucleotides: TGTGCCAGCAGTGACGTCGGGGAACGAGACACTGAAGCTTTCTTT.

This clone showed up just a few times. The genes are TRBV9 and TRBJ2-2; 8 nucleotides align to TRBD2. The CDR3 loop spans 16 amino acids. The V gene end was trimmed by 3 bases and the J gene end by 4 bases; junction bases not matched to a gene: 8. Germline CDR1 reads SGDLS; CDR2 reads YYNGEE. This chain's CDR3 is CASSASGGPVTGELFF. As DNA, the CDR3 is TGTGCCAGCAGCGCATCGGGGGGGCCTGTCACCGGGGAGCTGTTTTTT.

The chain is built from TRBV5-1 and TRBJ1-1; TRBD1 matches 8 bases. The V and J ends lost 3 bases and 0 bases, in that order; junction bases with no gene match: 7. CDR1 is SGHRS and CDR2 is YFSETQ in the germline V gene. The CDR3 has 16 residues. The CDR3 sequence: CASSSGQGLMNTEAFF. CDR3 DNA sequence: TGCGCCAGCAGCTCTGGACAGGGCCTCATGAACACTGAAGCTTTCTTT. Combining the CDR3 with reference TRBV5-1 and TRBJ1-1 gives the whole variable domain KAGVTQTPRYLIKTRGQQVTLSCSPISGHRSVSWYQQTPGQGLQFLFEYFSETQRNKGNFPGRFSGRQFSNSRSEMNVSTLELGDSALYLCASSSGQGLMNTEAFFGQGTRLTVV.

The V gene is TRBV30, the J gene TRBJ1-1; D uncertain. The CDR3 loop spans 12 amino acids. CDR1 and CDR2 (germline): GTSNPN, SVGIG (reference sequence). V was trimmed by 1 base and J by 1 base, leaving 4 bases between them. The CDR3 here is CAWSDGNTEAFF. The CDR3 coding sequence is TGTGCCTGGAGTGACGGGAACACTGAAGCTTTCTTT.